In this sample, the clone carrying this T cell receptor beta chain turned up once. Its antigen is undetermined. The CDR3 loop spans 15 amino acids. J lost 3 bases, V lost 5 bases, and 7 bases had no gene match. Germline CDR1 reads MNHNS; CDR2 reads SASEGT. Measured with immunoSEQ multiplex PCR; TCRdb has only the in-frame clones, and not every one. The table has more than 65,000 clones, around nine tenths seen once. This entry comes from a study of OX40 agonist ivuxolimab in advanced cancers. Overall study: The mean age was approximately 60 years, ranging from 23 to 79, with 82.7% of participants male.

Study results and limitations: On average, CD8+ T cells had more expanded clones than CD4+.

The specimen comprised CD4+ or CD8+ T cells sorted from blood, sampled in a trial of the OX40 agonist ivuxolimab. This TCR was recovered from an adult with an advanced solid tumor such as melanoma, head and neck, liver or kidney cancer. This chain links TRBV6-1 with TRBJ1-5; 7 bases align to TRBD1. In DNA form, the CDR3 reads TGTGCCAGCAGTTTCCGGGACAGAGACAATCAGCCCCAGCATTTT. Its protein product is CASSFRDRDNQPQHF.